A selection of T cell receptor beta chains follows, all from one sample in a study of blood T cell repertoires in COVID-19. Assay: immunoSEQ multiplex PCR; the TCRdb copy retains only in-frame clones and omits some. The table has around 130,000 clones, 70% to 85% seen once. Sequenced sample: peripheral blood. The receptors stem from a woman aged 55-75 years with acute or convalescent COVID-19. Each CDR3 is given with its conserved first and last residue. The order of the fields is D gene, V gene, J gene, clone size, CDR3 DNA, CDR3 protein. D genes are given only for firm matches. The size of a clone is reported for some rows only, either as once, few or many, or as a class for expanded clones.

>-|TRBV4-1|TRBJ2-7|once
TGCGCCAGCAGCCAATTCGGGGGATCCTACGAGCAGTACTTC
CASSQFGGSYEQYF
>-|TRBV6-6|TRBJ1-1|-
TGTGCCAGCAGTCCCGACAGATACACTGAAGCTTTCTTT
CASSPDRYTEAFF
>-|TRBV6-5|TRBJ1-2|-
TGTGCCACTCATGCGGGGGCCACTAACTATGGCTACACCTTC
CATHAGATNYGYTF
>TRBD1|TRBV5-1|TRBJ2-3|-
TGCGCCAGCAGCCCCTTTGGGGGACAGGCGGGCTCAGATACGCAGTATTTT
CASSPFGGQAGSDTQYF
>-|TRBV29-1|TRBJ2-5|once
TGCAGCGTTGTCCCCAGGGAGACCCAGTACTTC
CSVVPRETQYF
>TRBD1|TRBV10-3|TRBJ1-6|-
TGTGCCATCAGGGACGACAGGGCCATTTCACCCCTCCACTTT
CAIRDDRAISPLHF
>-|TRBV7-3|TRBJ2-5|few
TGTGCCAGCAGCTTACGACACGACCAAGAGACCCAGTACTTC
CASSLRHDQETQYF
>-|TRBV2|TRBJ1-1|-
TGTGCCAGTGGTGGGGAGAGAAACACTGAAGCTTTCTTT
CASGGERNTEAFF
>TRBD1|TRBV18|TRBJ1-3|-
TGTGCCAGCTCACAGGGACAGGGCACTGGAAACACCATATATTTT
CASSQGQGTGNTIYF
>TRBD2|TRBV18|TRBJ2-1|-
TGTGCCAGCTCACCGCCGGCGTTGAGCGGGGGGGGTGAGCAGTTCTTC
CASSPPALSGGGEQFF
>-|TRBV24-1|TRBJ2-1|-
TGTGCCACCAGTGACCCAACCCATTTCGGGAATGAGCAGTTCTTC
CATSDPTHFGNEQFF
>TRBD1|TRBV6-6|TRBJ1-1|-
TGTGCCAGCGAGGGACAGGTTGGAGTCGTGAACACTGAAGCTTTCTTT
CASEGQVGVVNTEAFF
>-|TRBV3-1/TRBV3-2|TRBJ1-1|once
TGTGCCAGCAGCCAAGAGGGAGGGGTGACTGAAGCTTTCTTT
CASSQEGGVTEAFF
>-|TRBV27|TRBJ1-5|-
TGTGCCAGCAGGCCTTTTGGACGAGGGATGAACCAGCCCCAGCATTTT
CASRPFGRGMNQPQHF
>TRBD2|TRBV2|TRBJ2-2|few
TGTGCCAGCAGGGAGGGAGGGACCGGGGAGCTGTTTTTT
CASREGGTGELFF
>-|TRBV7-8|TRBJ1-2|-
TGTGCCAGCAGCCCCCGGAGGACTGTGACCCTATATGGCTACACCTTC
CASSPRRTVTLYGYTF